This is a list of T cell receptor beta chains from one sample in a study of esophageal squamous cell carcinoma under preoperative chemotherapy. A single record per CDR3 protein comes from TCRdb applying MiXCR to the PCR reads. The repertoire holds tens of thousands of distinct CDR3 sequences, with about half as singletons. Sample acquisition took place from a patient given preoperative chemotherapy. The receptors shown here come from a human donor with esophageal squamous cell carcinoma. The donor label of this sample is uncertain. The CDR3 runs from the conserved cysteine through the conserved F or W. A D gene is named only where the DNA matches it firmly. Clone size is stated in some rows and not others, as once, few, many or a class when expanded.

d_call: .
j_call: TRBJ2-3
v_call: TRBV7-2
clone_size: .
cdr3_aa: CASAGRGGGGTDTQYF
cdr3_nt: TGTGCCAGCGCGGGGCGCGGGGGCGGGGGCACAGATACGCAGTATTTC

d_call: TRBD2
j_call: TRBJ2-3
v_call: TRBV20-1
clone_size: .
cdr3_aa: CSAPGLAPDTQYF
cdr3_nt: TGCAGTGCACCGGGACTAGCGCCAGATACGCAGTATTTT

d_call: .
j_call: TRBJ2-1
v_call: TRBV7-2
clone_size: many
cdr3_aa: CASSPLYGAYNEQFF
cdr3_nt: TGTGCCAGCAGCCCTTTGTATGGGGCCTACAATGAGCAGTTCTTC

d_call: TRBD2
j_call: TRBJ2-7
v_call: TRBV7-3
clone_size: .
cdr3_aa: CASSLERAGVRDPDTQYF
cdr3_nt: TGTGCCAGCAGCTTAGAGCGAGCGGGGGTTCGTGACCCAGATACGCAGTACTTC

d_call: .
j_call: TRBJ2-4
v_call: TRBV7-2
clone_size: once
cdr3_aa: CRVTGECAKNTQYF
cdr3_nt: TGCCGCGTCACGGGGGAGTGTGCCAAAAACACGCAGTACTTC

d_call: .
j_call: TRBJ2-4
v_call: TRBV12-3/TRBV12-4
clone_size: .
cdr3_aa: CAGSVGSVRDIQYF
cdr3_nt: TGTGCGGGCAGTGTGGGGAGCGTTAGGGACATCCAGTACTTC

d_call: .
j_call: TRBJ2-7
v_call: TRBV10-1
clone_size: .
cdr3_aa: CASRGLGGTDTQYF
cdr3_nt: TGCGCCAGCAGGGGGCTGGGGGGCACAGATACGCAGTACTTC

d_call: TRBD2
j_call: TRBJ2-3
v_call: TRBV7-7
clone_size: .
cdr3_aa: CARGFHAGATDAQYF
cdr3_nt: TGTGCTAGGGGCTTCCATGCGGGAGCCACGGATGCGCAGTACTTT

d_call: TRBD2
j_call: TRBJ2-7
v_call: TRBV7-2
clone_size: many
cdr3_aa: CASSLELAGAYEQYF
cdr3_nt: TGTGCCAGCAGCTTAGAACTAGCGGGAGCCTACGAGCAGTACTTC

d_call: .
j_call: TRBJ2-4
v_call: TRBV7-9
clone_size: .
cdr3_aa: CASSLLERRAPNTQYF
cdr3_nt: TGTGCCAGCAGCTTACTGGAGCGGCGGGCCCCAAATACTCAGTACTTC

d_call: .
j_call: TRBJ2-4
v_call: TRBV7-2
clone_size: .
cdr3_aa: CASRGGGRGNQDIQYF
cdr3_nt: TGTGCCAGCAGGGGAGGGGGGAGGGGAAATCAAGACATTCAGTACTTC

d_call: .
j_call: TRBJ2-5
v_call: TRBV7-2
clone_size: .
cdr3_aa: CASSQYAGPEETLTF
cdr3_nt: TGTGCCAGCAGCCAATACGCTGGGCCAGAGGAGACCCTGACCTTC

d_call: .
j_call: TRBJ2-4
v_call: TRBV7-3
clone_size: .
cdr3_aa: CGGASGLYAKDTQYF
cdr3_nt: TGTGGCGGAGCGTCGGGGCTGTATGCCAAAGACACTCAGTATTTC

d_call: .
j_call: TRBJ2-3
v_call: TRBV7-3
clone_size: many
cdr3_aa: CASSLGRGDTQYF
cdr3_nt: TGTGCCAGCAGCCTTGGCCGGGGAGATACGCAGTATTTT